These 7 T cell receptor beta chains originate from one sample sequenced in a study of T cells in Graves' hyperthyroidism and ophthalmopathy. RNA transcripts were the template for amplifying TCR beta CDR3 regions. The study used the HTBI primer set for a first-round RT-PCR of the TCR CDR3. TCRdb recomputed calls from the multiplex PCR reads with MiXCR, one row per CDR3 protein. The repertoire holds roughly 500,000 distinct CDR3 sequences, roughly 15% seen once, with less than 30% in the top ten. Material: blood. The origin of the receptors is a woman aged 25-40 years with Graves' ophthalmopathy.

Ten or more counts support this clonotype. The rearrangement joins TRBV6-2 or TRBV6-3 to TRBJ2-5; D assignment may be TRBD1 or TRBD2 (5 bases each). Per germline, CDR1 MNHEY and CDR2 SVGEGT. V lost 2 bases, J lost 6 bases, and 16 bases lay in between. The CDR3 sequence is 15 residues long. The CDR3 DNA reads TGTGCCAGCAGTTACACAACGTGGAAGGGACAGACCCAGTACTTC. Amino acids: CASSYTTWKGQTQYF.

This sequence joins TRBV7-2 and TRBJ2-7; 11 positions match TRBD1. Trimming removed 4 bases from V and 4 bases from J; junction bases left unmatched: 6. The CDR3 extends over 15 amino acids. Germline values: CDR1 SGHTA, CDR2 FQGNSA. The chain's CDR3 is CASSSVDRGLYEQYF. In DNA, the CDR3 is TGTGCCAGCAGCTCGGTGGACAGGGGGCTTTACGAGCAGTACTTC.

This clonotype has a count of ten or more. The rearrangement links TRBV3-1 to TRBJ1-5, with D unresolved. The length of the CDR3 is 12 residues. Germline CDR1 and CDR2: LGHDT and YNNKEL (reference sequence). V was cut by 1 base and J by 6 bases, with 4 bases left in between. CDR3 region: CASSQGVQPQHF. The CDR3 DNA is TGTGCCAGCAGCCAAGGGGTTCAGCCCCAGCATTTT.

This clonotype was recorded at least ten times. The chain uses TRBV6-2 or TRBV6-3 and TRBJ2-1; 10 bases map to TRBD1. V shed 2 bases and J 9 bases; nucleotides not matched to a gene: 10. The length of the CDR3 is 16 residues. The V gene's germline CDR1 is MNHEY and CDR2 SVGEGT. The CDR3 spells CASSYPDRGRIGEQFF. CDR3 sequence (DNA): TGTGCCAGCAGTTACCCCGACAGGGGGCGAATTGGTGAGCAGTTCTTC.

This clonotype was counted ten times or more. The chain joins TRBV12-3 or TRBV12-4 to TRBJ1-2; D not resolved. The CDR3 consists of 13 residues. Trimming removed 3 bases from V and 5 bases from J, with 10 bases in between. The CDR3 DNA follows: TGTGCCAGCAGTTTGGGGTCGGGTTATGGCTACACCTTC. Its protein product is CASSLGSGYGYTF.

This clonotype showed up many times. The chain employs TRBV19 and TRBJ2-1; 9 bases are a match to TRBD2. This CDR3 spans 15 amino acids. CDR1 is LNHDA and CDR2 is SQIVND in the germline V gene (reference sequence). After removal of 4 bases from V and 6 bases from J, the junction contained 7 bases not matched to a gene. CDR3 DNA sequence: TGTGCCAGTAGTAGTGGGACTAGCAGCAGCAATGAGCAGTTCTTC. Protein product: CASSSGTSSSNEQFF.

This clonotype has at least ten counts. The gene calls are TRBV2 and TRBJ2-3, with TRBD2 matching 12 bases. The V gene's germline CDR1 is SNHLY and CDR2 FYNNEI. The CDR3 length is 16 residues. After removal of 6 bases from V and 6 bases from J, the junction contained 10 bases not matched to a gene. The CDR3 nucleotides read TGTGCCAGCAGCTTCGGACTAGCGGGAAAAAGGGATACGCAGTATTTT. Protein sequence: CASSFGLAGKRDTQYF.